This T cell receptor beta chain was documented in a study of metastatic and nonmetastatic thyroid tumors. TCRdb re-called the PCR reads via MiXCR. The sample shows under 25,000 clones, roughly 22% of them seen only once. Germline CDR1 reads SGHAT; CDR2 reads FQNNGV. The CDR3 sequence is 15 residues long. With 0 bases clipped from V and 7 bases from J, the junction kept 1 base outside the gene matches. The entire patient cohort was treatment-naive prior to thyroid surgery. This rearrangement joins TRBV11-2 to TRBJ1-6; 9 positions match TRBD1. What was sequenced was adjacent normal tissue. The clonotype was recovered from a female donor with papillary thyroid cancer or a benign thyroid nodule (not recorded which). Some clones in this sample may be carry-over from other donors' samples. The CDR3 spells CASSLDTGGNSPLHF. CDR3 DNA: TGTGCCAGCAGCTTAGACACAGGGGGCAATTCACCCCTCCACTTT.